The 28 T cell receptor beta chains in this list originate from one sample, sequenced in a study of blood T cell repertoires in COVID-19. TCRdb's table, derived via immunoSEQ multiplex PCR, lists solely in-frame clones and lacks some. The table records about 100,000 clones, 71% of them present only once. Sequences were obtained from peripheral blood. The source of these receptors is a woman aged 40 to 50 with acute or convalescent COVID-19.

The V and J genes are TRBV10-3 and TRBJ2-5; TRBD1 is a possible D gene (5 bases). The CDR3 totals 14 residues. V dropped 7 bases and J dropped 4 bases, with 16 bases sitting between them. In germline, CDR1 is ENHRY, CDR2 SYGVKD. CDR3 nucleotides: TGTGCCATCACCGAATCAGGGAAGGCAGAGACCCAGTACTTC. This encodes CAITESGKAETQYF.

The CDR3 bases are TGTGCCAGCAGCCTCACGTTCGCGGGGGTGGCGGAGACCCAGTACTTC. Residues: CASSLTFAGVAETQYF. J is TRBJ2-5 and V is TRBV7-6, with 7 bases matching TRBD2. V dropped 5 bases and J dropped 5; count of bases not matched to a gene: 14. This CDR3 comprises 16 residues. Germline V gene sequence: CDR1 SGHVS, CDR2 FNYEAQ.

The table lists this clone with a count of one. The V and J genes are TRBV5-1 and TRBJ2-1, with 8 bases lining up with TRBD1. The CDR3 extends over 14 amino acids. Germline values: CDR1 SGHRS, CDR2 YFSETQ. Germline trimming cut 2 bases from V and 5 bases from J; bases unmatched to any gene: 3. The CDR3 here is CASSFHRGDNEQFF. The DNA of the CDR3 is TGCGCCAGCAGCTTCCACAGGGGGGACAATGAGCAGTTCTTC.

The chain is built from TRBV19 and TRBJ2-1, with 10 nucleotides matching TRBD2. The CDR3 loop spans 18 amino acids. Germline CDR1 LNHDA, CDR2 SQIVND (reference sequence). The junction had 12 bases not matched to a gene; V was cut back by 7 bases and J by 0 bases. As DNA, the CDR3 is TGTGCCAGTAAGCTAGCGGGGGAACCCTACCGCTCCTACAATGAGCAGTTCTTC. It encodes CASKLAGEPYRSYNEQFF. Looking up the rest from reference TRBV19 and TRBJ2-1 gives the full variable domain: DGGITQSPKYLFRKEGQNVTLSCEQNLNHDAMYWYRQDPGQGLRLIYYSQIVNDFQKGDIAEGYSVSREKKESFPLTVTSAQKNPTAFYLCASKLAGEPYRSYNEQFFGPGTRLTVL.

The rearrangement joins TRBV18 to TRBJ1-2, with 10 bases matching TRBD1. CDR1 is KGHSH, CDR2 LQKENI, per germline. The V segment lost 1 base and the J segment 6 bases; nucleotides outside the gene matches: 11. There are 17 residues in the CDR3. CDR3 region: CASSPLLSGQGVNGYTF. Here the CDR3 DNA reads TGTGCCAGCTCACCACTTCTGAGTGGACAGGGGGTGAATGGCTACACCTTC.

This rearrangement joins TRBV4-1 to TRBJ2-7, with D perhaps matching TRBD2 (5 bases). This CDR3 is built from 14 residues. V was cut by 3 bases and J by 5 bases, with 14 bases left in between. CDR1 and CDR2 (germline): MGHRA, YSYEKL. In DNA form, the CDR3 reads TGCGCCAGCAGCCACCTAGCTAAGGGCAACGAGCAGTACTTC. Its protein is CASSHLAKGNEQYF.

The rearrangement uses TRBV7-2 and TRBJ1-1; D ambiguous. CDR1 SGHTA and CDR2 FQGNSA come from the germline V gene. The CDR3 runs 11 residues. Trimming took off 0 bases at V and 7 bases at J, with 3 bases between the two ends. The DNA of the CDR3 is TGTGCCAGCAGCTTAGCCAGTGAAGCTTTCTTT. Its translation: CASSLASEAFF.

The chain recombines TRBV9 with TRBJ2-3, with D possibly being TRBD2 (6 bases). Trimming took off 4 bases at V and 0 bases at J, with 15 bases between the two ends. The germline V gene has CDR1 SGDLS and CDR2 YYNGEE. CDR3 length equals 16 residues. The CDR3 DNA is TGTGCCAGCAGCCCACCGGGGGTTTCCAGCACAGATACGCAGTATTTT. Its protein product is CASSPPGVSSTDTQYF.

The V gene is TRBV5-5, the J gene TRBJ1-4; possible D gene TRBD1, 6 bases. CDR3 size: 17 residues. Germline CDR1 is SGHKS and CDR2 is YYEKEE (reference sequence). V gave up 0 bases and J gave up 3 bases, with 15 bases separating them. The CDR3 DNA follows: TGTGCCAGCAGCTTGGTCCCAACAGGGATGTCTAATGAAAAACTGTTTTTT. Its protein is CASSLVPTGMSNEKLFF.

This clone was observed a single time. The chain couples TRBV24-1 to TRBJ2-1, with TRBD2 matching over 10 bases. With V trimmed by 3 bases and J by 0 bases, 10 bases remained unmatched. Germline-derived CDR1 and CDR2 are KGHDR and SFDVKD. CDR3 length: 19 amino acids. The CDR3 region is CATSDGSVAGGHSYNEQFF. CDR3 nucleotide sequence: TGTGCCACCAGTGATGGAAGCGTAGCGGGGGGCCACTCCTACAATGAGCAGTTCTTC.

The CDR3 loop reads CASSYSIAGGRTDTQYF. The CDR3 nucleotides are TGTGCCAGCAGTTACTCCATAGCGGGGGGTAGAACAGATACGCAGTATTTT. The chain couples TRBV6-2 or TRBV6-3 to TRBJ2-3, with 10 bases lining up with TRBD2. The CDR3 runs 17 residues. The germline V gene has CDR1 MNHEY and CDR2 SVGEGT. V was clipped by 0 bases and J by 3 bases; unmatched bases: 6.

The chain recombines TRBV28 with TRBJ1-5; 7 positions agree with TRBD1. Losses at the gene ends were 8 bases for V and 2 bases for J; bases not matched to a gene: 12. Germline values: CDR1 MDHEN, CDR2 SYDVKM. The CDR3 runs 16 residues. The CDR3 region has the DNA TGTGCCAGCCAGGGGGTTGGGAGTGGTGGCAATCAGCCCCAGCATTTT. This sequence encodes CASQGVGSGGNQPQHF.

The J gene is TRBJ1-1, the V gene TRBV19, with a weak D call TRBD1 (5 bases). The CDR3 has 15 residues. V shed 5 bases and J shed 2 bases, with 15 bases lying between them. Germline CDR1 is LNHDA and CDR2 is SQIVND (reference sequence). The chain's CDR3 is CASSEGGGVNTEAFF. CDR3 coding DNA: TGTGCCAGTAGTGAAGGTGGAGGGGTTAACACTGAAGCTTTCTTT.

This clone was picked up a small number of times. The chain combines TRBV19 with TRBJ2-1; TRBD2 agrees at 7 bases. The CDR3 runs 17 residues. Unmatched junction bases numbered 10, after V lost 5 bases and J lost 0 bases. Germline lookup yields CDR1 LNHDA and CDR2 SQIVND (reference sequence). The CDR3 loop reads CASSLFSGGHSYNEQFF. CDR3 in DNA: TGTGCCAGTAGTCTTTTTTCGGGGGGTCACTCCTACAATGAGCAGTTCTTC.

V gene TRBV19 combines with J gene TRBJ2-5; 7 bases align to TRBD1. CDR3 length: 14 amino acids. Per the germline V gene, CDR1 is LNHDA and CDR2 is SQIVND (reference sequence). Trimming removed 5 bases from V and 5 bases from J; junction bases left unmatched: 8. The CDR3 reads CASSQGQTSETQYF. The CDR3 DNA reads as TGTGCCAGTAGTCAGGGACAGACATCGGAGACCCAGTACTTC.

The chain is built from TRBV19 and TRBJ1-6, with 8 nucleotides matching TRBD1. Germline V gene sequence: CDR1 LNHDA, CDR2 SQIVND (reference sequence). The trim removed 3 bases at V and 9 bases at J, leaving 4 bases unmatched. The CDR3 has 14 residues. For the CDR3, the DNA is TGTGCCAGTAGTATCTCACAGGGGGGTTCACCCCTCCACTTT. This encodes CASSISQGGSPLHF.

The chain joins TRBV10-3 to TRBJ2-7, with 7 positions matching TRBD1. V lost 6 bases, J lost 5 bases, and 7 bases stayed unmatched. Looked up from germline, CDR1 is ENHRY and CDR2 is SYGVKD. The CDR3 totals 13 residues. The CDR3 protein is CAIRSTGTNEQYF. DNA for the CDR3: TGTGCCATCAGATCGACAGGGACAAACGAGCAGTACTTC.

V and J are TRBV4-3 and TRBJ1-5; unclear D gene. From germline, CDR1 is LGHNA and CDR2 YSLEER. V lost 1 base to trimming and J lost 5 bases, with 6 bases between them. The length of the CDR3 is 13 residues. The chain's CDR3 is CASSQGEDQPQHF. DNA for the CDR3: TGCGCCAGCAGCCAAGGGGAGGATCAGCCCCAGCATTTT.

V usage is TRBV30 and J usage is TRBJ2-1; possible D gene TRBD1, 5 bases. Germline lookup yields CDR1 GTSNPN and CDR2 SVGIG (reference sequence). CDR3 length: 13 residues. Between the trimmed V and J ends, which lost 3 bases and 15 bases, there was a span of 21 bases. CDR3 sequence: CAWSENDRKNPFF. In DNA, the CDR3 is TGTGCCTGGAGCGAAAACGACAGAAAGAACCCGTTCTTC.

This sequence joins TRBV28 and TRBJ2-5; 8 nucleotides line up with TRBD1. The CDR3 loop spans 13 amino acids. Germline-derived CDR1 and CDR2 are MDHEN and SYDVKM. V trimming: 5 bases; J trimming: 5 bases; junction bases outside the gene matches: 4. The CDR3 reads CASSGNRGETQYF. The CDR3 DNA follows: TGTGCCAGCAGTGGAAACAGGGGGGAGACCCAGTACTTC.

The chain joins TRBV28 to TRBJ1-2; 10 bases agree with TRBD1. The germline gives CDR1 MDHEN, CDR2 SYDVKM. This CDR3 spans 14 amino acids. J was trimmed by 4 bases and V by 6 bases; bases with no gene match: 5. CDR3 loop: CASRPDRGSYGYTF. For the CDR3, the DNA is TGTGCCAGCAGACCGGACAGGGGGTCCTATGGCTACACCTTC.

This clone appeared once. V and J are TRBV3-1 (or the pseudogene TRBV3-2) and TRBJ2-7, with TRBD1 identical over 7 bases. With V trimmed by 4 bases and J by 3 bases, 6 bases remained unmatched. The CDR3 loop spans 14 amino acids. Germline CDR1 and CDR2: LGHDT and YNNKEL (reference sequence). The CDR3 reads CASSLSTGFYEQYF. DNA for the CDR3: TGTGCCAGCAGCCTATCGACAGGGTTCTACGAGCAGTACTTC.

Written as DNA, the CDR3 is TGTGCCAGCAGCTTGGAACAGGGCTCCTACAATGAGCAGTTCTTC. Amino acids: CASSLEQGSYNEQFF. The chain links TRBV5-4 to TRBJ2-1; tentatively, D is TRBD1 (6 bases). Germline V gene sequence: CDR1 SGHNT, CDR2 YYREEE (reference sequence). This CDR3 is built from 15 residues. The V and J ends lost 0 bases and 0 bases respectively, with 7 bases between them.

This rearrangement joins TRBV5-1 to TRBJ1-1, with D perhaps matching TRBD1 (5 bases). Deletions cut 4 bases from V and 1 base from J, with 14 bases between. CDR1 is SGHRS, CDR2 YFSETQ, per germline. The CDR3 extends over 15 amino acids. This CDR3 is CASSPAGQPNTEAFF. In DNA, the CDR3 is TGCGCCAGCAGCCCTGCAGGACAACCGAACACTGAAGCTTTCTTT.

Notes on this clone: The same CDR3 arises from other DNA sequences in this sample as well. The rearrangement joins TRBV2 to TRBJ1-1, with TRBD1 as a possible D gene (5 bases). Germline V gene data show CDR1 as SNHLY and CDR2 as FYNNEI. V was clipped by 6 bases and J by 5 bases, with 13 bases between them. The CDR3 covers 13 residues. The CDR3 bases are TGTGCCAGCAGATCTGGGGGAGGGACTGAAGCTTTCTTT. Protein: CASRSGGGTEAFF.

The rearrangement links TRBV3-1 (or the pseudogene TRBV3-2) to TRBJ1-5; D is uncertain. The CDR3 sequence is 15 residues long. CDR1 and CDR2 (germline): LGHDT, YNNKEL (reference sequence). The V gene lost 2 bases and the J gene lost 4 bases, with 12 bases spanning the gap. The CDR3 region is CASSQWPVPNQPQHF. The DNA for the CDR3 is TGTGCCAGCAGCCAATGGCCAGTACCTAATCAGCCCCAGCATTTT.

This sequence joins TRBV3-1 (or the pseudogene TRBV3-2) and TRBJ2-5, with D possibly matching TRBD2 (5 bases). The CDR3 is 14 residues long. The germline V and J ends were trimmed by 1 base and 7 bases, with 13 bases remaining between them. Germline loops: CDR1 LGHDT, CDR2 YNNKEL (reference sequence). This CDR3 reads CASSQGFSGRTQYF. In nucleotides, the CDR3 is TGTGCCAGCAGCCAAGGTTTCTCGGGAAGGACCCAGTACTTC.

This clone came up a few times. The gene calls are TRBV2 and TRBJ1-1; no firm D call. The CDR3 sequence is 13 residues long. V dropped 6 bases and J dropped 0 bases, with 8 bases sitting between them. CDR1 and CDR2 from the germline V gene are SNHLY and FYNNEI. The CDR3 DNA reads as TGTGCCAGCAGCCCGACTGTGAACACTGAAGCTTTCTTT. Translation: CASSPTVNTEAFF.